What follows are 9 T cell receptor beta chains derived from one specimen sequenced in a study of Ad26.COV2.S vaccination and SARS-CoV-2 variants. Treatment described: around 19 received Ad26.COV2.S at low or high dose, single or two shots; 5 received placebo; per-sample allocation not given. Samples analyzed were those drawn on day 63 after the first vaccine or placebo injection. Data came from immunoSEQ multiplex PCR; TCRdb stores just in-frame clones and leaves some out. The sample has hundreds of thousands of clones, 86% seen once; the top ten hold roughly a tenth. Sequencing was performed on peripheral blood, taken in a trial of Ad26.COV2.S vaccine versus placebo. These receptors were taken from a person aged 18-60 years who received the Ad26.COV2.S COVID-19 vaccine or a placebo.

CDR3 coding DNA: TGCAGCGTTGTATTATACAATGAGCAGTTCTTC. Translation gives CSVVLYNEQFF. V gene TRBV29-1 combines with J gene TRBJ2-1; D not certain. The CDR3 sequence is 11 residues long. CDR1 is SQVTM, CDR2 ANQGSEA, per germline. Trimming left V 4 bases short and J 4 bases short, with 5 bases between.

CDR3 DNA: TGTGCCAGCAGCCCAGAGGACAGGGGGACTGAAGCTTTCTTT. Translated, it gives CASSPEDRGTEAFF. This rearrangement joins TRBV5-5 to TRBJ1-1; 10 positions agree with TRBD1. Germline values: CDR1 SGHKS, CDR2 YYEKEE (reference sequence). This CDR3 is built from 14 residues. V dropped 4 bases and J dropped 5; count of bases not matched to a gene: 5.

The chain combines TRBV28 with TRBJ2-7; D not resolved. Germline V gene data show CDR1 as MDHEN and CDR2 as SYDVKM. The CDR3 runs 15 residues. Trimming stripped 5 bases from V and 1 base from J, with 15 bases between. The CDR3 DNA sequence: TGTGCCAGCAGTCTGATTAGTGTAGGGTCCTACGAGCAGTACTTC. Translation gives CASSLISVGSYEQYF.

The chain is built from TRBV9 and TRBJ2-7, with TRBD2 as a possible D gene (6 bases). The CDR3 length is 15 residues. CDR1 is SGDLS, CDR2 YYNGEE, per germline. V lost 7 bases to trimming and J lost 0 bases, with 17 bases between them. The CDR3: CASSLTPGGSYEQYF. DNA of the CDR3: TGTGCCAGCTCCCTGACCCCCGGGGGCTCCTACGAGCAGTACTTC.

The chain is built from TRBV18 and TRBJ2-1, with 9 bases fitting TRBD2. This CDR3 spans 16 amino acids. Germline V CDR1 and CDR2: KGHSH, LQKENI. Germline trimming cut 3 bases from V and 6 bases from J; bases unmatched to any gene: 9. The CDR3 bases are TGTGCCAGCTCACCCCCCGGTGGCGGGAGGGGCAATGAGCAGTTCTTC. Protein: CASSPPGGGRGNEQFF. Filled out from reference TRBV18 and TRBJ2-1, the complete variable domain reads NAGVMQNPRHLVRRRGQEARLRCSPMKGHSHVYWYRQLPEEGLKFMVYLQKENIIDESGMPKERFSAEFPKEGPSILRIQQVVRGDSAAYFCASSPPGGGRGNEQFFGPGTRLTVL.

The chain recombines TRBV27 with TRBJ2-7; D gene uncertain. V dropped 2 bases and J dropped 2 bases, with 10 bases sitting between them. The CDR3 runs to 14 residues. Germline assignment: CDR1 MNHEY and CDR2 SMNVEV (reference sequence). The CDR3 DNA follows: TGTGCCAGCAGTTTAGGGCGGCTTACCTACGAGCAGTACTTC. Its protein product is CASSLGRLTYEQYF.

The chain joins TRBV7-9 to TRBJ1-2; D is ambiguous. Trimming took 8 bases from V and 9 from J, leaving 4 bases between them. The length of the CDR3 is 8 residues. Per germline, CDR1 SEHNR and CDR2 FQNEAQ (reference sequence). DNA of the CDR3: TGTGCCAGCGGACGCTACACCTTC. Encoded protein: CASGRYTF.

The chain employs TRBV4-2 and TRBJ1-4, with D possibly matching TRBD1 (5 bases). The CDR3 loop spans 15 amino acids. Germline loops: CDR1 LGHNA, CDR2 YNFKEQ. Trimming took 4 bases from V and 7 from J, leaving 16 bases between them. The CDR3 loop is CASSPGTGIGEKLFF. The CDR3 region has the DNA TGTGCCAGCAGCCCCGGGACGGGCATTGGTGAAAAACTGTTTTTT.

The rearrangement uses TRBV11-2 and TRBJ2-1; no reliable D call. This CDR3 is built from 13 residues. Per the germline V gene, CDR1 is SGHAT and CDR2 is FQNNGV. Trimming took off 5 bases at V and 3 bases at J, with 8 bases between the two ends. The CDR3 coding sequence is TGTGCCAGCAGCCAGAACATCTACAATGAGCAGTTCTTC. The encoded protein is CASSQNIYNEQFF.